This passage covers 21 T cell receptor beta chains from one sample sequenced in a study of blood T cell repertoires in COVID-19. The repertoire was sequenced with immunoSEQ multiplex PCR; TCRdb's copy has only in-frame clones and lacks some. Of 100,000 to 150,000 clones in the sample, approximately 84% were seen once. The sequenced sample was peripheral blood. The source is a man between 65 and 85 years old with acute or convalescent COVID-19.

This clone was counted only a few times. The chain links TRBV10-2 to TRBJ2-3; 7 bases are a match to TRBD2. Looked up from germline, CDR1 is WSHSY and CDR2 is SAAADI. After removal of 4 bases from V and 0 bases from J, the junction contained 4 bases not matched to a gene. This CDR3 comprises 15 residues. CDR3 coding DNA: TGCGCCAGCAGTGCGACTAGCTTTAGCACAGATACGCAGTATTTT. The encoded protein is CASSATSFSTDTQYF.

The chain is built from TRBV9 and TRBJ2-5; tentative D call: TRBD1 (5 bases). Germline loops: CDR1 SGDLS, CDR2 YYNGEE. Trimming left V 4 bases short and J 7 bases short, with 20 bases between. This CDR3 region has 15 residues. The chain's CDR3 is CASSPRGLSGWTQYF. Written as DNA, the CDR3 is TGTGCCAGCAGCCCCCGTGGGCTATCAGGGTGGACCCAGTACTTC.

The chain joins TRBV28 to TRBJ1-3, with a possible D match to TRBD1 (6 bases). The V and J ends lost 3 bases and 2 bases respectively, with 11 bases between them. Per germline, CDR1 MDHEN and CDR2 SYDVKM. CDR3 size: 15 residues. CDR3 loop: CASSFIHRAGNTIYF. CDR3 DNA: TGTGCCAGCAGTTTTATCCACAGGGCTGGAAACACCATATATTTT.

The rearrangement joins TRBV21-1 to TRBJ1-6; the table gives TRBD1 as D, unverified against the DNA. TRBV21-1 is a recognized pseudogene. CDR3 length: 17 residues. This CDR3 reads CASSPSWDRGNNSPLHF. The CDR3 DNA is TGTGCCAGCAGCCCTTCCTGGGACAGGGGGAATAATTCACCCCTCCACTTT.

This rearrangement joins TRBV5-1 to TRBJ2-5; 8 nucleotides match TRBD2. CDR1 SGHRS and CDR2 YFSETQ come from the germline V gene. The CDR3 contains 14 residues. The V segment lost 2 bases and the J segment 1 base; nucleotides outside the gene matches: 1. Written as DNA, the CDR3 is TGCGCCAGCAGCTTTACTAGCGGCCAAGAGACCCAGTACTTC. Amino acids: CASSFTSGQETQYF. Drawing the rest from reference TRBV5-1 and TRBJ2-5, the complete variable domain is KAGVTQTPRYLIKTRGQQVTLSCSPISGHRSVSWYQQTPGQGLQFLFEYFSETQRNKGNFPGRFSGRQFSNSRSEMNVSTLELGDSALYLCASSFTSGQETQYFGPGTRLLVL.

The CDR3 sequence: CASTGRGYEQYF. CDR3 nucleotides: TGTGCCAGTACCGGCAGGGGCTACGAGCAGTACTTC. The genes are TRBV19 and TRBJ2-7, with D maybe TRBD1 (6 bases). V was cut by 7 bases and J by 3 bases, with 10 bases left in between. CDR1 LNHDA and CDR2 SQIVND come from the germline V gene (reference sequence). The CDR3 consists of 12 residues.

The chain combines TRBV12-5 with TRBJ2-1; 9 positions agree with TRBD2. V shed 6 bases, J shed 7 bases, and the junction held 13 bases outside the gene matches. The CDR3 extends over 16 amino acids. Germline values: CDR1 LGHNT, CDR2 FRNRAP. CDR3 DNA: TGTGCTAGTGGGGGATCCGGGACTAGCTCTTTTAATGAGCAGTTCTTC. Its protein product is CASGGSGTSSFNEQFF.

Remarks on this clone: Other DNA sequences of this sample code for an identical CDR3. The gene calls are TRBV19 and TRBJ2-2, with D possibly matching TRBD1 (5 bases). Germline V gene lookup returns CDR1 LNHDA and CDR2 SQIVND (reference sequence). The V and J ends lost 2 bases and 3 bases respectively, with 7 bases between them. The CDR3 has 14 residues. CDR3 nucleotides: TGTGCCAGTAGTATAAGGGGTGACACCGGGGAGCTGTTTTTT. Amino acids: CASSIRGDTGELFF. The complete variable domain, with remaining parts taken from reference TRBV19 and TRBJ2-2, reads DGGITQSPKYLFRKEGQNVTLSCEQNLNHDAMYWYRQDPGQGLRLIYYSQIVNDFQKGDIAEGYSVSREKKESFPLTVTSAQKNPTAFYLCASSIRGDTGELFFGEGSRLTVL.

The table lists this clone with a count of one. The V gene is TRBV5-1, the J gene TRBJ1-1, with D uncertain. The V and J ends lost 5 bases and 1 base respectively, with 6 bases between them. The CDR3 is 12 amino acids. Per the germline V gene, CDR1 is SGHRS and CDR2 is YFSETQ. The CDR3 coding sequence is TGCGCCAGCAGGACACAGAACACTGAAGCTTTCTTT. It codes for CASRTQNTEAFF. Filled out from reference TRBV5-1 and TRBJ1-1, the complete variable domain reads KAGVTQTPRYLIKTRGQQVTLSCSPISGHRSVSWYQQTPGQGLQFLFEYFSETQRNKGNFPGRFSGRQFSNSRSEMNVSTLELGDSALYLCASRTQNTEAFFGQGTRLTVV.

The V and J genes are TRBV5-1 and TRBJ2-7, with D possibly TRBD2 on 6 matching bases. Trimming took off 4 bases at V and 5 bases at J, with 19 bases between the two ends. The CDR3 is 15 residues long. From germline, CDR1 is SGHRS and CDR2 YFSETQ. CDR3 sequence reads: CASSTGGTRGHEQYF. DNA for the CDR3: TGCGCCAGCAGCACCGGAGGGACCCGGGGTCACGAGCAGTACTTC.

This chain uses TRBV4-1 with TRBJ1-5; D is perhaps TRBD1 (5 bases). The germline V gene encodes CDR1 MGHRA and CDR2 YSYEKL. The CDR3 is 15 amino acids. The V and J ends lost 1 base and 3 bases respectively, with 10 bases between them. The CDR3 coding sequence is TGCGCCAGCAGCCAAGTTTTGGGGCACAATCAGCCCCAGCATTTT. Amino acid sequence: CASSQVLGHNQPQHF.

The rearrangement uses TRBV7-2 and TRBJ2-1; 10 positions agree with TRBD1. Germline V gene data show CDR1 as SGHTA and CDR2 as FQGNSA. This CDR3 is 15 amino acids long. Losses at the gene ends were 3 bases for V and 3 bases for J; bases not matched to a gene: 2. The CDR3 coding sequence is TGTGCCAGCAGCTTGGGACAGGGGATCTACAATGAGCAGTTCTTC. It codes for CASSLGQGIYNEQFF.

The rearrangement joins TRBV12-3 or TRBV12-4 to TRBJ1-4; D remains ambiguous. The CDR3 consists of 12 residues. V dropped 5 bases and J dropped 13 bases, with 14 bases sitting between them. DNA of the CDR3: TGTGCCAGCAGTCTCTCGGGTGGCGGACTGTTTTTT. It yields the protein CASSLSGGGLFF.

The chain combines TRBV11-2 with TRBJ2-1; TRBD2 aligns across 10 bases. The trim removed 6 bases at V and 3 bases at J, leaving 5 bases unmatched. The germline CDR1 and CDR2 sequences are SGHAT and FQNNGV. The CDR3 has 15 residues. CDR3 nucleotides: TGTGCCAGCAGGAGGAGCGGGGGGGTCTACAATGAGCAGTTCTTC. Its protein product is CASRRSGGVYNEQFF.

This clone came up a few times. The rearrangement uses TRBV5-5 and TRBJ1-5; TRBD1 matches 11 bases. CDR3 size: 15 residues. V shed 0 bases, J shed 6 bases, and the junction held 2 bases outside the gene matches. The germline V gene has CDR1 SGHKS and CDR2 YYEKEE (reference sequence). The CDR3 loop is CASSLAGTGGQPQHF. Written as DNA, the CDR3 is TGTGCCAGCAGCTTGGCCGGGACAGGGGGTCAGCCCCAGCATTTT.

The gene calls are TRBV9 and TRBJ2-1; 10 nucleotides match TRBD2. Germline lookup yields CDR1 SGDLS and CDR2 YYNGEE. V was clipped by 1 base and J by 1 base; unmatched bases: 5. This CDR3 comprises 17 residues. The CDR3 loop is CASSVKSGGESYNEQFF. The CDR3 region has the DNA TGTGCCAGCAGCGTAAAGAGCGGGGGGGAGTCCTACAATGAGCAGTTCTTC.

The V gene is TRBV28, the J gene TRBJ2-7, with D possibly matching TRBD1 (6 bases). V shed 4 bases and J shed 1 base, with 11 bases lying between them. The CDR3 length is 14 residues. Germline CDR1 MDHEN, CDR2 SYDVKM. This CDR3 reads CASSSTGWSYEQYF. The CDR3 nucleotides read TGTGCCAGCAGTTCTACAGGGTGGTCCTACGAGCAGTACTTC.

V is TRBV5-1 and J is TRBJ2-3; possible D gene TRBD2, 6 bases. V lost 4 bases and J lost 7, with 19 bases in between. The CDR3 has 15 amino acids. Looked up from germline, CDR1 is SGHRS and CDR2 is YFSETQ. The CDR3, as DNA: TGCGCCAGCAGCCCCTATAGCGGTTCCCCGTATACGCAGTATTTT. It specifies CASSPYSGSPYTQYF.

The chain links TRBV13 to TRBJ1-2; 7 positions match TRBD1. V lost 5 bases and J lost 3; bases outside the gene matches: 3. In germline, CDR1 is PRHDT, CDR2 FYEKMQ (reference sequence). This CDR3 region has 13 residues. Here the CDR3 DNA reads TGTGCCAGCAGCCGGGACAGCTACTATGGCTACACCTTC. Translating it yields CASSRDSYYGYTF.

The rearrangement joins TRBV5-3 to TRBJ1-5; D uncertain. TRBV5-3 is an open reading frame, and its role is uncertain. This CDR3 has 12 amino acids. With 2 bases removed from V and 7 bases from J, the gap between germline ends came to 7 bases. The CDR3 DNA reads as TGTGCCAGAAGCTTACGGGGACAGCCCCAGCATTTT. Translated: CARSLRGQPQHF.

The chain carries TRBV11-2 and TRBJ2-5; the match to TRBD1 covers 7 bases. In germline, CDR1 is SGHAT, CDR2 FQNNGV. The J segment lost 5 bases and the V segment lost 3 bases, leaving 9 bases of the junction unmatched. The CDR3 covers 15 residues. The CDR3 loop reads CASSFTGQPRETQYF. The CDR3 DNA is TGTGCCAGCAGCTTTACGGGACAGCCTAGGGAGACCCAGTACTTC.